The next 15 T cell receptor beta chains were all read from a single sample in a study of shared clonotypes between healthy human individuals. Sequencing used immunoSEQ multiplex PCR; TCRdb keeps in-frame clones, though not all of them. Of 950,000 to 1,100,000 clones listed, 70% to 80% were seen once; the top ten hold roughly 1.5%. The sample consisted of memory CD4+ T cells sorted from blood. This sample's subset: CD45RA-negative fraction. The origin of the receptors is a man aged 18 to 30 in good health.

This chain uses TRBV9 with TRBJ2-3, with 10 bases matching TRBD2. Germline V CDR1 and CDR2: SGDLS, YYNGEE. The J segment lost 4 bases and the V segment lost 0 bases, leaving 2 bases of the junction unmatched. The CDR3 has 15 amino acids. CDR3 sequence reads: CASSVALAGSDTQYF. CDR3 coding DNA: TGTGCCAGCAGCGTAGCACTAGCGGGGTCAGATACGCAGTATTTT.

The chain has TRBV6-1 and TRBJ1-6; D is unclear. The CDR3 loop spans 16 amino acids. The V gene lost 4 bases and the J gene lost 0 bases, with 10 bases spanning the gap. Germline-derived CDR1 and CDR2 are MNHNS and SASEGT. DNA for the CDR3: TGTGCCAGCAGTGTGGCGCGGGGCTCCTATAATTCACCCCTCCACTTT. Translating it yields CASSVARGSYNSPLHF.

The table lists this clone with many counts. This chain joins TRBV28 and TRBJ2-7; perhaps TRBD1 as D (5 bases). CDR3 length: 14 amino acids. The germline gives CDR1 MDHEN, CDR2 SYDVKM. V dropped 5 bases and J dropped 4 bases, with 15 bases sitting between them. CDR3 sequence (DNA): TGTGCCAGCAGTCCGCCTCAGACAGTTTACGAGCAGTACTTC. Its protein is CASSPPQTVYEQYF.

The gene calls are TRBV7-2 and TRBJ2-4, with 12 bases fitting TRBD2. Per the germline V gene, CDR1 is SGHTA and CDR2 is FQGNSA. The CDR3 is made up of 17 amino acids. Trimming cost V 1 base and J 3 bases; bases outside gene matches: 4. In nucleotides, the CDR3 is TGTGCCAGCAGCTTAGGGCTAGCGGGAGGGGTCAAAAACATTCAGTACTTC. Translation gives CASSLGLAGGVKNIQYF. The variable domain in full, completed from reference TRBV7-2 and TRBJ2-4, reads GAGVSQSPSNKVTEKGKDVELRCDPISGHTALYWYRQSLGQGLEFLIYFQGNSAPDKSGLPSDRFSAERTGGSVSTLTIQRTQQEDSAVYLCASSLGLAGGVKNIQYFGAGTRLSVL.

This chain uses TRBV28 with TRBJ1-5, with TRBD1 matching 8 bases. Trimming at V came to 7 bases and at J to 7 bases, leaving 12 bases not matched to a gene. The CDR3 is 15 amino acids. Per germline, CDR1 MDHEN and CDR2 SYDVKM. CDR3 sequence (DNA): TGTGCCAGCAATTTTGGCCAGGGGGCTAGACAGCCCCAGCATTTT. Translated: CASNFGQGARQPQHF.

This clone showed up just a few times. The sample has other DNA sequences that encode this CDR3 too. The chain uses TRBV10-1 and TRBJ2-3, with D perhaps being TRBD1 or TRBD2 (7 bases each). The CDR3 is 15 amino acids. CDR1 and CDR2 (germline): WNHNN, SYGVQD (reference sequence). V was cut by 3 bases and J by 4 bases, with 14 bases left in between. In DNA form, the CDR3 reads TGCGCCAGCAGTGAAGCAGGGGGGGCGGCAGATACGCAGTATTTT. Its protein product is CASSEAGGAADTQYF.

This clone was seen once. J is TRBJ2-1 and V is TRBV6-6; 9 nucleotides line up with TRBD1. The CDR3 spans 14 residues. CDR1 and CDR2 from the germline V gene are MNHNY and SVGAGI (reference sequence). V was clipped by 6 bases and J by 4 bases; unmatched bases: 4. CDR3 amino acids: CASRSGQGYNEQFF. The CDR3, as DNA: TGTGCCAGCAGGTCGGGACAGGGATACAATGAGCAGTTCTTC.

CDR3 in DNA: TGTGCCAGCAGTGAAGTGGGGACAGGGAGGAATACGCAGTATTTT. Translation: CASSEVGTGRNTQYF. The chain uses TRBV6-1 and TRBJ2-3, with 9 bases that match TRBD1. The CDR3 sequence is 15 residues long. CDR1 is MNHNS, CDR2 SASEGT, per germline. V gave up 1 base and J gave up 7 bases; unmatched junction bases: 6.

In DNA, the CDR3 is TGCGCCAGCAGCTTTTTAGGTGGGGCGGGCTATGGCTACACCTTC. Amino acid sequence: CASSFLGGAGYGYTF. The chain uses TRBV5-1 and TRBJ1-2; maybe TRBD1 (5 bases). Germline CDR1 is SGHRS and CDR2 is YFSETQ. The CDR3 sequence is 15 residues long. The V and J ends lost 2 bases and 4 bases respectively, with 15 bases between them. Full variable domain (remainder filled in from reference TRBV5-1 and TRBJ1-2): KAGVTQTPRYLIKTRGQQVTLSCSPISGHRSVSWYQQTPGQGLQFLFEYFSETQRNKGNFPGRFSGRQFSNSRSEMNVSTLELGDSALYLCASSFLGGAGYGYTFGSGTRLTVV.

J is TRBJ1-2 and V is TRBV25-1; 11 bases line up with TRBD1. The junction had 11 bases not matched to a gene; V was cut back by 1 base and J by 7 bases. The CDR3 runs 17 residues. Germline CDR1 is MGHDK and CDR2 is SYGVNS. The CDR3 DNA sequence: TGTGCCAGCAGTGAATCCGTGCTGGGACAGGGGGAAATTGGCTACACCTTC. Residues: CASSESVLGQGEIGYTF.

This rearrangement joins TRBV7-9 to TRBJ1-2; D call uncertain. Trimming pared 2 bases from V and 2 bases from J, leaving 9 bases between. This CDR3 is built from 14 residues. Per germline, CDR1 SEHNR and CDR2 FQNEAQ (reference sequence). Here the CDR3 DNA reads TGTGCCAGCAGCTTAAGGGCAGCGAACTATGGCTACACCTTC. Protein sequence: CASSLRAANYGYTF. The full variable domain, in which reference TRBV7-9 and TRBJ1-2 provide the parts outside the CDR3, is DTGVSQNPRHKITKRGQNVTFRCDPISEHNRLYWYRQTLGQGPEFLTYFQNEAQLEKSRLLSDRFSAERPKGSFSTLEIQRTEQGDSAMYLCASSLRAANYGYTFGSGTRLTVV.

This clone was seen once. The rearrangement links TRBV2 to TRBJ2-7, with no clear D. V dropped 5 bases and J dropped 2 bases, with 10 bases sitting between them. Germline V gene lookup returns CDR1 SNHLY and CDR2 FYNNEI. The CDR3 runs to 13 residues. The CDR3 DNA follows: TGTGCCAGCAGTTTGGGCAGCACCTACGAGCAGTACTTC. Its protein is CASSLGSTYEQYF.

V is TRBV7-8 and J is TRBJ2-2; 8 bases align to TRBD2. Germline V gene sequence: CDR1 SGHVS, CDR2 FQNEAQ. This CDR3 is 14 amino acids long. Trimming removed 1 base from V and 6 bases from J; junction bases left unmatched: 1. The CDR3 nucleotides read TGTGCCAGCAGCTTAGGCGGGGGGTCCGGGGAGCTGTTTTTT. Residues: CASSLGGGSGELFF.

This clone was seen a single time. V and J are TRBV11-2 and TRBJ2-5; the D is unclear. CDR1 is SGHAT and CDR2 is FQNNGV in the germline V gene. The CDR3 length is 14 residues. The V gene lost 3 bases and the J gene lost 5 bases, with 13 bases spanning the gap. The CDR3 reads CASSLGNFLETQYF. CDR3 coding DNA: TGTGCCAGCAGCTTGGGAAATTTTCTGGAGACCCAGTACTTC.

V is TRBV7-9 and J is TRBJ1-2; D is undetermined. V gave up 4 bases and J gave up 7 bases, with 13 bases separating them. The V gene's germline CDR1 is SEHNR and CDR2 FQNEAQ (reference sequence). This CDR3 spans 13 amino acids. As DNA, the CDR3 is TGTGCCAGCAGCTCTCTAGCATGGGGTGGCTACACCTTC. Translated, it gives CASSSLAWGGYTF.